A few counts support the clone carrying this T cell receptor beta chain. Between the trimmed V and J ends, which lost 3 bases and 4 bases, there was a span of 16 bases. The germline V gene encodes CDR1 WSHSY and CDR2 SAAADI. The CDR3 covers 16 residues. Generated by immunoSEQ multiplex PCR, the TCRdb table keeps only in-frame clones and is missing some. The sample lists 40,000 to 60,000 clones; 75% to 80% were seen once. The sample comes from a study of OX40 agonist ivuxolimab in advanced cancers. Overall study context: The eligibility criteria allowed prior anti-PD-1, anti-PD-L1 or anti-CTLA-4 therapy, and under 50% had some.

The sequence was obtained from an adult with an advanced solid tumor such as melanoma, head and neck, liver or kidney cancer. The V gene is TRBV10-2, the J gene TRBJ2-1; either TRBD1 or TRBD2 may supply D (5 bases each). This sample comprised CD4+ or CD8+ T cells sorted from blood, obtained in a trial of the OX40 agonist ivuxolimab. CDR3 protein: CASSDVIGAPYNEQFF. The CDR3 nucleotides read TGCGCCAGCAGTGACGTCATCGGGGCACCGTACAATGAGCAGTTCTTC.